Listed below are T cell receptor beta chains from one sample, sequenced in a study of T cells in Graves' hyperthyroidism and ophthalmopathy. TCRdb reprocessed the multiplex PCR reads with MiXCR, giving one entry per CDR3 protein. The table shows about 400,000 distinct CDR3 sequences, with over 12% occurring only once. Source material: blood. The receptors originated from a woman in her sixties with Graves' ophthalmopathy. Both conserved end residues are trimmed from each CDR3. For some rows the clone size is stated as once, few or many, or as a class when expanded; others skip it.

>NA|TRBV7-8|TRBJ2-5
ASSLGSGTNQETQY
>many|TRBV7-2|TRBJ2-3
ASSGLSGTSTDTQY
>NA|TRBV11-3|TRBJ2-2
ASGTGFDGELF
>many|TRBV2|TRBJ1-1
ASILRGAAGLNTEAF
>many|TRBV12-3/TRBV12-4|TRBJ2-1
ASSFRGLESEQF
>NA|TRBV19|TRBJ2-3
ASSNGLAGGTDTQY
>many|TRBV18|TRBJ1-1
ASSPAGAGDTEAF
>NA|TRBV6-1|TRBJ1-6
ASSPPGHGDSPLH
>NA|TRBV4-1|TRBJ1-2
ASSQEFRGADYGYT
>few|TRBV9|TRBJ2-2
ASSVGAGDTGELF
>many|TRBV12-3/TRBV12-4|TRBJ2-3
ASTWDGRSTDTQY
>many|TRBV20-1|TRBJ2-3
SAMRGGISTDTQY
>NA|TRBV4-1|TRBJ2-6
ASSQRTDPTGSGANVLT
>many|TRBV3-1|TRBJ2-3
ASSQVGLASDTQY
>NA|TRBV30|TRBJ2-5
ASTLTSPETQY
>NA|TRBV3-1|TRBJ1-4
ASSHRRGNEKLF
>NA|TRBV30|TRBJ1-3
AWSVMGPGNTIY
>NA|TRBV3-1|TRBJ1-6
ASSQPTGGRSPLH
>many|TRBV6-8|TRBJ2-3
ASSYSRDEHTDTQY
>few|TRBV10-3|TRBJ2-5
AIGQGPQETQY
>many|TRBV11-2|TRBJ2-1
ASSQGTGVYNEQF
>many|TRBV20-1|TRBJ1-5
SAPKSGRGDQPQH
>many|TRBV2|TRBJ1-2
ASSPRGHVSYGYT
>many|TRBV4-2|TRBJ2-7
ASSQDRSSYEQY
>NA|TRBV20-1|TRBJ2-3
SAKGPDTQY
>many|TRBV28|TRBJ1-2
ASRLTRDILLGAYGYT
>many|TRBV5-1|TRBJ2-1
ASSRGGGGSSYNEQF
>NA|TRBV3-1|TRBJ2-3
ASSPTRRADTQY
>NA|TRBV9|TRBJ1-3
ASSVGGKGGNTIY
>NA|TRBV9|TRBJ2-5
ASSQTGGLETQY
>many|TRBV28|TRBJ2-3
ASSFGGRGAQY
>many|TRBV30|TRBJ1-6
AWMDSHNSPLH
>NA|TRBV19|TRBJ2-2
ASSMLSGATNTGELF